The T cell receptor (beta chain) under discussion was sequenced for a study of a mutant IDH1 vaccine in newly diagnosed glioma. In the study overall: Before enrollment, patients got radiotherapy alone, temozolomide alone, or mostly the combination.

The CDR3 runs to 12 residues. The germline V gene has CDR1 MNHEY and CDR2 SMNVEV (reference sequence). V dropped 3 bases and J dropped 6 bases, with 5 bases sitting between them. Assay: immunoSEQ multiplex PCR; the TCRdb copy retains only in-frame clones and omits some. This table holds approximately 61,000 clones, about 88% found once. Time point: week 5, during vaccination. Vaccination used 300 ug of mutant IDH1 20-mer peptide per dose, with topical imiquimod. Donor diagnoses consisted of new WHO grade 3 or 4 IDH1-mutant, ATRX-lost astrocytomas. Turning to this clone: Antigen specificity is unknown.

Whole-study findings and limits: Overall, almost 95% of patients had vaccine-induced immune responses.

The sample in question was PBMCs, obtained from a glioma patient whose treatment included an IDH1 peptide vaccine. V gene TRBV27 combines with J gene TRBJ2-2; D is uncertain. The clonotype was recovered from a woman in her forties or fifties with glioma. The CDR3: CASSFFSGELFF. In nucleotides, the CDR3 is TGTGCCAGCAGTTTCTTTTCCGGGGAGCTGTTTTTT.